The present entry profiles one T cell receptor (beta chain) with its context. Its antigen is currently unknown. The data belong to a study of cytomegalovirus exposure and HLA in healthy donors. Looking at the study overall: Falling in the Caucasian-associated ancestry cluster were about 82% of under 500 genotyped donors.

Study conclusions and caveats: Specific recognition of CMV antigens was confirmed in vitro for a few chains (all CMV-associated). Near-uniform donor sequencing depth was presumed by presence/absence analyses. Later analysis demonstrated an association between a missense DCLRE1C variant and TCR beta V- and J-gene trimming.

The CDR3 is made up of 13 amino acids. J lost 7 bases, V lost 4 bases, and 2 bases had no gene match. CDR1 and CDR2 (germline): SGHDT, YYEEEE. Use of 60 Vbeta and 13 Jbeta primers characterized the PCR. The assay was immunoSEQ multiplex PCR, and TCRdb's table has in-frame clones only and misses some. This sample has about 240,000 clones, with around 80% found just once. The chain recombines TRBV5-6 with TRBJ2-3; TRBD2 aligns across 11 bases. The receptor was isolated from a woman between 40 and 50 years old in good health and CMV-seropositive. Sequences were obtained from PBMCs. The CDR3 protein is CASSTTSGNTQYF. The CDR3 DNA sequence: TGTGCCAGCAGCACGACTAGCGGGAATACGCAGTATTTT.